Detailed here is one TCR beta chain. In this sample, this clonotype turned up a few times. Its specific antigen is unknown. Base qualities are missing; no much larger clone stands one base away. This specimen belongs to a study of T-cell memory formation after mild COVID-19 (dated by TCRdb to about 2021). The study in broad terms: Most TCR sequence clusters were specific to one of the two donors. The cohort comprised two young, previously healthy adult volunteers, one female and one male. In a couple of donors, T-cell clones that expanded and contracted after mild COVID-19 were followed by sequencing TCRalpha and TCRbeta repertoires longitudinally. The paper as a whole reports these results and caveats: The second-wave clones that peaked on day 37 were not confirmed to be SARS-CoV-2 specific. The detection of some responding clones in pre-infection memory suggests that pre-existing cross-reactive memory T cells joined the SARS-CoV-2 response. From day 15 to 85, contracting clones showed balanced CD4/CD8 phenotypes, whereas a second wave of clones that expanded from day 15 to 37 leaned towards CD4+. Contracting CD4+ clones were found mainly in CM and EM memory subsets, while CD8+ clones were enriched in EMRA. The study included only a couple of mild cases, and larger cohorts that include severe cases with pre-infection samples were judged to be necessary.

Reading the germline V gene gives CDR1 SGDLS and CDR2 YYNGEE. The CDR3 sequence holds 14 residues, the cysteine and phenylalanine included. The kept DNA is CDR3 alone, 42 bases in frame from the first base. The V end loses 3 bases and the J end loses 5 bases, and a stretch of 12 bases separates them. PBMCs were isolated by Ficoll-Paque density gradient centrifugation. The sequencer listed for this sample is Illumina NovaSeq 6000. Using 5'RACE with constant-segment primers, TCRalpha and TCRbeta cDNA libraries were constructed, with sample barcodes and unique molecular identifiers added in the process. Trizol reagent was used to extract RNA from every sample. Libraries were amplified in two PCR steps, with a second sample barcode and Illumina TruSeq adapters added in the second step. Sequencing of the libraries was done on an Illumina NovaSeq, producing 2 x 150 bp paired-end reads. As for the authors' bioinformatics: Demultiplexing of reads and collapsing into UMI-guided consensus sequences were performed with migec v1.2.7. Using mixcr v2.1.11, the UMI consensuses were aligned to TRA and TRB V and J templates and assembled into clonotypes. Expanded or contracted clonotypes were those called significant by both edgeR and NoisET, with noise models trained on biological replicates. For edgeR calls, the cutoffs were a false discovery rate-adjusted p below 0.01 and a log2 fold-change threshold of 1. As an exploratory analysis of dynamics, PCA with hierarchical clustering was applied to max-normalized trajectories of the 1000 most abundant clonotypes. The CD4 or CD8 phenotype of responding clones was assigned using the separately sequenced CD4+ and CD8+ repertoires. The public sequencing data were trimmed at Q25 with fastp and processed into clonotypes with MiXCR by TCRdb, which kept only in-frame beta chains. CDR3 protein duplicates are merged, each entry listing the most common genes and DNA. These V and J calls derive from TCRdb rather than the authors' analysis. In this sample the table shows 280,000 or so distinct CDR3 sequences, under 8.5% of which occur a single time. The biggest ten clones account for under 25% of the sample.

This TCR came from a man aged 18 to 30 who had mild COVID-19 (a few samples of this study predate the infection). The sample titles of this study are shuffled in the database, so cell type and time point are left out; the donor was told from shared clones. The rearranged chain carries TRBV9 and TRBJ1-3, with no D gene named confidently. The sample was PBMCs or a T cell subset sorted from them (not recorded which). DNA sequence: TGTGCCAGCAGCGGAGGAGGTTTCAGAAACACCATATATTTT. It translates as CASSGGGFRNTIYF.